The present T cell receptor beta chain was sequenced within a study of CD4 T cells in relation to SARS-CoV-2 and coronaviruses. Study background: Of the patients, about 8 were male, 4 female, two Hispanic. Shared crossreactive spike epitopes were mapped to their HLA restriction. Study-level results: Pre-pandemic and post-infection samples never came from the same donor.

For 10 days, roughly 10^5 sorted CD4+ cells grew with T cell-depleted PBMCs and CEF. Profiled with immunoSEQ multiplex PCR; TCRdb holds only in-frame clones, not every one. The sample has 43,000 or so clones; over 70% are singletons. Germline V lookup: CDR1 SNHLY, CDR2 FYNNEI. V lost 4 bases and J lost 1; bases outside the gene matches: 15. This CDR3 region has 19 residues. Details on this clone: The antigen remains undetermined.

Sequenced sample: naive CD4+ T cells from PBMCs, cultured in vitro. Subset given: naive CD4+ T cells isolated by negative enrichment. This TCR was sampled from an adult with COVID-19. The chain is built from TRBV2 and TRBJ1-5, with 8 positions matching TRBD1. CDR3 sequence: CASSGPLDRGGGSNQPQHF. The CDR3 DNA reads TGTGCCAGCAGTGGGCCGCTTGACAGGGGCGGGGGAAGCAATCAGCCCCAGCATTTT.